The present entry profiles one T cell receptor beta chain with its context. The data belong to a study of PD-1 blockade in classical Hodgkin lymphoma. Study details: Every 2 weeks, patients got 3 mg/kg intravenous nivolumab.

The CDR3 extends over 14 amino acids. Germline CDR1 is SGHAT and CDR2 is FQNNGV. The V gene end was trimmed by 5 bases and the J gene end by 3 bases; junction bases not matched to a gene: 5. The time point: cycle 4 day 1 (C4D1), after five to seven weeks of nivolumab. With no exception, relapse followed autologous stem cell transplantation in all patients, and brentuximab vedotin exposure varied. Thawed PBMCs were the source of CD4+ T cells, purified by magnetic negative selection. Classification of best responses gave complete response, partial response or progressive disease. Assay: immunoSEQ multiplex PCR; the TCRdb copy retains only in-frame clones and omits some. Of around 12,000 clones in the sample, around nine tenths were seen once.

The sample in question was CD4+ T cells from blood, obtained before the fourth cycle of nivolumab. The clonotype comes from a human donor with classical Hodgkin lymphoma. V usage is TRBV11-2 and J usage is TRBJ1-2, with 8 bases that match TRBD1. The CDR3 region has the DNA TGTGCCAGCAGCCTGACAGGGGCCTACTATGGCTACACCTTC. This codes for CASSLTGAYYGYTF.